Reported below is one TCR beta chain. The data are from a study of cytotoxic CD8 clonotypes in ibrutinib-treated CLL. In germline, CDR1 is SGHTA, CDR2 FQGNSA. This CDR3 is 14 amino acids long. The V gene end was trimmed by 2 bases and the J gene end by 4 bases; junction bases not matched to a gene: 4. Here immunoSEQ multiplex PCR was the method, and the copy in TCRdb shows in-frame clones only, minus some. Of hundreds of thousands of clones in the sample, 70% were seen once. The rearrangement links TRBV7-2 to TRBJ1-1, with 7 bases lining up with TRBD1. Sequencing was performed on PBMCs, taken after 24 months of ibrutinib treatment. This sequence originates from a human donor with chronic lymphocytic leukemia. CDR3 bases: TGTGCCAGCAGCTTACAGGGGGTCAGCACTGAAGCTTTCTTT. As protein: CASSLQGVSTEAFF.